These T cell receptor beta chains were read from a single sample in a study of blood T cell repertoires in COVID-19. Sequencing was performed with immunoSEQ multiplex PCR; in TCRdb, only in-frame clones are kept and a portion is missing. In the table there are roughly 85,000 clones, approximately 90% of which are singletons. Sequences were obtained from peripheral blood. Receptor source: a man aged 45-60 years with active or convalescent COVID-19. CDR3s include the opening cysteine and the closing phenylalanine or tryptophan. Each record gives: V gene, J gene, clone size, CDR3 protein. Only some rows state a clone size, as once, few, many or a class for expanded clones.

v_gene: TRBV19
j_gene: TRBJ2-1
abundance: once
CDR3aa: CASRPGTSGYNEQFF

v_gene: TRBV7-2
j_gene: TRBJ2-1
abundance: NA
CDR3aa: CASSFSPLGEYNEQFF

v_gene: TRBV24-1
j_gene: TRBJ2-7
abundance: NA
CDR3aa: CATSDRGTGWDEQYF

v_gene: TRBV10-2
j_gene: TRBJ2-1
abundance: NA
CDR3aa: CASRWTGGDNEQFF

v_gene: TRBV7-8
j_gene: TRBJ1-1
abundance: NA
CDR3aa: CASSLTPKGYTEAFF

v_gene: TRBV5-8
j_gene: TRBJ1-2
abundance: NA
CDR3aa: CASSLGQGQVRGYTF

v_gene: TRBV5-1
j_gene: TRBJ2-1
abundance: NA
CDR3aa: CASSLILGGTNNEQFF

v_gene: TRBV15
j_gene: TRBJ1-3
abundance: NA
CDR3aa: CATSRDTGDGNTIYF

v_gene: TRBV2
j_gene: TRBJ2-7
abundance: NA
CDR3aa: CASSSTEIRSYEQYF

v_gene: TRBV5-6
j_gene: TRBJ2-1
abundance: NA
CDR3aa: CASSLAYEQFF

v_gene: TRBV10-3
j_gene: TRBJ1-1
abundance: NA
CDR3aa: CAISRGPGQGSTEAFF

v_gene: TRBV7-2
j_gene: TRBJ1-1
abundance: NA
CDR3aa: CASSLGQNTEAFF

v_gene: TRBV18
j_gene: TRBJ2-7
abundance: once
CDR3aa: CASSMSSRVVYVEQYF

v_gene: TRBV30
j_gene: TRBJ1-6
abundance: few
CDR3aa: CASKTGTGSPLHF

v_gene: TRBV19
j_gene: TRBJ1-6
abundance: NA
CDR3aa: CASSADRGNSPLHF

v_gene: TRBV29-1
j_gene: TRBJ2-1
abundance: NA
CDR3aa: CSVGTSGWNEQFF

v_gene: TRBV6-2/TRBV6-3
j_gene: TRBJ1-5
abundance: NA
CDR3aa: CASSQRNQPQHF

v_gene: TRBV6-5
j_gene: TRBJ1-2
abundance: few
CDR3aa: CASSFDWGDLDGYTF

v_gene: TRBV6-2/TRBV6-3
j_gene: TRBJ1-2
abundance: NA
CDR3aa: CASSFSGGAYGYTF

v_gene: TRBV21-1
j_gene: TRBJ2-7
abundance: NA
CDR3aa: CASSKFERISRFACYEQYF

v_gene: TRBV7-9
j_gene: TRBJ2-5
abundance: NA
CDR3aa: CASSSTGSETLGTQYF

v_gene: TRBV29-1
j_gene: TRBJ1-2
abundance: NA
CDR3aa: CSVEEGGGYTF